One sample yielded the 15 T cell receptor beta chains listed below, sequenced in a study. MiXCR was run by TCRdb on the RT-PCR reads, yielding one entry per CDR3 protein. The repertoire holds approximately 720,000 distinct CDR3 sequences, with 13% to 15% as singletons. The sample was memory CD4+ T cells from blood. The receptor set was obtained from a female donor in good health, serving as a healthy control.

The rearrangement links TRBV7-2 to TRBJ2-5; 7 nucleotides agree with TRBD2. Germline CDR1 and CDR2: SGHTA and FQGNSA. V trimming: 5 bases; J trimming: 5 bases; junction bases outside the gene matches: 17. The CDR3 runs to 17 residues. The CDR3 here is CASSRRLAGLDAETQYF. CDR3 DNA: TGTGCCAGCAGCCGGCGGTTAGCGGGCTTAGATGCTGAGACCCAGTACTTC.

The chain recombines TRBV5-1 with TRBJ2-3, with 7 bases lining up with TRBD1. CDR3 length: 13 amino acids. Germline V CDR1 and CDR2: SGHRS, YFSETQ. Trimming removed 4 bases from V and 12 bases from J; junction bases left unmatched: 11. In DNA, the CDR3 is TGCGCCAGCAGCCAGGGGGTGGACAGTCCTCAGTATTTT. Protein sequence: CASSQGVDSPQYF.

The rearrangement links TRBV2 to TRBJ2-6; D possibly matches TRBD1 or TRBD2 (5 bases each). The germline gives CDR1 SNHLY, CDR2 FYNNEI. Trimming shortened V by 6 bases and J by 4 bases, and 25 bases separated the two germline ends. This CDR3 is built from 19 residues. The CDR3 DNA reads as TGTGCCAGCAGCCGGCTCCGGGACCACACACCTTCCGGGGCCAACGTCCTGACTTTC. Protein: CASSRLRDHTPSGANVLTF.

The chain links TRBV2 to TRBJ2-5, with D unresolved. The V and J ends lost 3 bases and 6 bases respectively, with 11 bases between them. CDR1 is SNHLY, CDR2 FYNNEI, per germline. The CDR3 consists of 13 residues. The CDR3 spells CASSDVREQTQYF. CDR3 coding DNA: TGTGCCAGCAGTGATGTTAGGGAACAGACCCAGTACTTC.

This clonotype showed up many times. The rearrangement uses TRBV28 and TRBJ2-3; D tentatively reads TRBD1 or TRBD2 (5 bases each). CDR1 MDHEN and CDR2 SYDVKM come from the germline V gene. Trimming shortened V by 5 bases and J by 0 bases, and 18 bases separated the two germline ends. The CDR3 covers 17 residues. CDR3 in amino acids: CASSNPEGRPSTDTQYF. In nucleotides, the CDR3 is TGTGCCAGCAGTAATCCTGAGGGGCGCCCTAGCACAGATACGCAGTATTTT.

Only a few counts were recorded for this clonotype. The rearrangement uses TRBV20-1 and TRBJ2-3, with D hard to call. The CDR3 runs to 13 residues. The germline CDR1 and CDR2 sequences are DFQATT and SNEGSKA (reference sequence). With 2 bases removed from V and 2 bases from J, the gap between germline ends came to 8 bases. The CDR3 protein is CSARFMLTDTQYF. DNA for the CDR3: TGCAGTGCTAGATTTATGCTCACAGATACGCAGTATTTT.

This clonotype was picked up a small number of times. The genes are TRBV11-2 and TRBJ1-3; D is possibly TRBD1 (6 bases). The CDR3 is 16 residues long. Germline V CDR1 and CDR2: SGHAT, FQNNGV. Trimming shortened V by 5 bases and J by 8 bases, and 22 bases separated the two germline ends. The CDR3 nucleotides read TGTGCCAGCAGCCCCCAAGGGGGGGGAGGGAAGGACACCATATATTTT. Translated: CASSPQGGGGKDTIYF. Full variable domain (outside the CDR3, taken from reference TRBV11-2 and TRBJ1-3): EAGVAQSPRYKIIEKRQSVAFWCNPISGHATLYWYQQILGQGPKLLIQFQNNGVVDDSQLPKDRFSAERLKGVDSTLKIQPAKLEDSAVYLCASSPQGGGGKDTIYFGEGSWLTVV.

This clonotype came up many times. The chain uses TRBV12-3 or TRBV12-4 and TRBJ1-5, with 7 bases that match TRBD1. Trimming removed 3 bases from V and 7 bases from J; junction bases left unmatched: 3. This CDR3 spans 13 amino acids. The CDR3 sequence: CASSLDRYQPQHF. DNA for the CDR3: TGTGCCAGCAGTTTGGACAGGTACCAGCCCCAGCATTTT.

This sequence joins TRBV24-1 and TRBJ2-2; D is perhaps TRBD2 (5 bases). CDR1 is KGHDR, CDR2 SFDVKD, per germline. V was cut by 4 bases and J by 4 bases, with 12 bases left in between. This CDR3 contains 15 residues. As DNA, the CDR3 is TGTGCCACCAGTGACTTGCGGGCACCCACCGGGGAGCTGTTTTTT. This sequence encodes CATSDLRAPTGELFF.

The CDR3 bases are TGCAGTGCTATAATGGCTAGCAGCACCGGGGAGCTGTTTTTT. It translates to CSAIMASSTGELFF. This chain connects TRBV20-1 to TRBJ2-2; the D gene is possibly TRBD2 (5 bases). This CDR3 is 14 amino acids long. CDR1 and CDR2 from the germline V gene are DFQATT and SNEGSKA (reference sequence). V dropped 4 bases and J dropped 4 bases, with 13 bases sitting between them.

This clonotype was counted between two and nine times. The J gene is TRBJ2-1, the V gene TRBV4-1, with 12 bases aligning to TRBD2. The germline V gene encodes CDR1 MGHRA and CDR2 YSYEKL. With V trimmed by 2 bases and J by 0 bases, 11 bases remained unmatched. This CDR3 region has 20 residues. The CDR3: CASSQTSLPGLAGSYNEQFF. The CDR3 region has the DNA TGCGCCAGCAGCCAAACATCCTTACCGGGACTAGCGGGCTCCTACAATGAGCAGTTCTTC.

This sequence joins TRBV5-1 and TRBJ2-5; the D gene is possibly TRBD1 (5 bases). The CDR3 has 14 amino acids. V lost 0 bases and J lost 7, with 13 bases in between. Germline-derived CDR1 and CDR2 are SGHRS and YFSETQ. CDR3 DNA sequence: TGCGCCAGCAGCTTGGCTATGGTTAGGGGGACCCAGTACTTC. It yields the protein CASSLAMVRGTQYF. Full variable domain (missing parts from reference TRBV5-1 and TRBJ2-5): KAGVTQTPRYLIKTRGQQVTLSCSPISGHRSVSWYQQTPGQGLQFLFEYFSETQRNKGNFPGRFSGRQFSNSRSEMNVSTLELGDSALYLCASSLAMVRGTQYFGPGTRLLVL.

This clonotype came up a few times. The CDR3 DNA is TGCGCCAGCAGCCAAGATGCCAGGGGGATAGCAGATACGCAGTATTTT. Encoded protein: CASSQDARGIADTQYF. J is TRBJ2-3 and V is TRBV4-3, with 7 bases fitting TRBD1. This CDR3 comprises 16 residues. The V segment lost 0 bases and the J segment 4 bases; nucleotides outside the gene matches: 7. CDR1 is LGHNA and CDR2 is YSLEER in the germline V gene.

Concerning this clonotype: A read error may account for a junction end that differs from germline. J is TRBJ2-1 and V is TRBV20-1; TRBD2 agrees at 12 bases. This CDR3 spans 14 amino acids. Looked up from germline, CDR1 is DFQATT and CDR2 is SNEGSKA (reference sequence). The CDR3 DNA reads TGCAGTACTAGCGGGGGGAGCTCCTACAATGAGCAGTTCTTC. Translation: CSTSGGSSYNEQFF.

This clonotype has just a few counts. The gene calls are TRBV12-3 or TRBV12-4 and TRBJ1-2; D possibly corresponds to TRBD1 (6 bases). Trimming removed 3 bases from V and 2 bases from J, with 19 bases in between. The CDR3 length is 17 residues. This chain's CDR3 is CASSFVERSTGNYGYTF. The DNA for the CDR3 is TGTGCCAGCAGTTTTGTGGAGAGATCAACAGGGAACTATGGCTACACCTTC.